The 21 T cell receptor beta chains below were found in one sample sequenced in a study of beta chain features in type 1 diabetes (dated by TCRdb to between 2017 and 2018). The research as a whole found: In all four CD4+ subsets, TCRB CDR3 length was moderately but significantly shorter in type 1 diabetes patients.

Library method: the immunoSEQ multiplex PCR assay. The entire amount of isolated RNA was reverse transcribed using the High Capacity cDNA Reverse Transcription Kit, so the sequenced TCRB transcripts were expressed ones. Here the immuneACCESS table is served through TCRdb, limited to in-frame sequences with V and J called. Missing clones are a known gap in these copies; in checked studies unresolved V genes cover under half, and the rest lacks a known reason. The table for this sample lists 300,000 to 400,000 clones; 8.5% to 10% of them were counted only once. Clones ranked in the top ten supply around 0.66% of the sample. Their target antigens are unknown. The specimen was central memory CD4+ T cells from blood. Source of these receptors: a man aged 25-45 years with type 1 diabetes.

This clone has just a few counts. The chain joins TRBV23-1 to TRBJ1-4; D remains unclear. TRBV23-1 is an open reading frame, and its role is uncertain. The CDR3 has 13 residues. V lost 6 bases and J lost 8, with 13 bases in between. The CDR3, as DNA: TGCGCCAGCAGCCTTGGACCATGGGAAAAACTGTTTTTT. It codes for CASSLGPWEKLFF.

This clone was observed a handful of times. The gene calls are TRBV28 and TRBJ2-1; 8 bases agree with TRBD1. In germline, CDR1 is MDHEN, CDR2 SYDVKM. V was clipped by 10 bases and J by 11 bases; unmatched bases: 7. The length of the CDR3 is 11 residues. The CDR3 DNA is TGTGCCACCACGGACAGGGATCAGCAGTTCTTC. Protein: CATTDRDQQFF. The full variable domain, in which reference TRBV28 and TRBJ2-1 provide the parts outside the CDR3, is DVKVTQSSRYLVKRTGEKVFLECVQDMDHENMFWYRQDPGLGLRLIYFSYDVKMKEKGDIPEGYSVSREKKERFSLILESASTNQTSMYLCATTDRDQQFFGPGTRLTVL.

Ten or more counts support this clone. The CDR3 reads CASSSGQPGANVLTF. In nucleotides, the CDR3 is TGTGCCAGCAGTTCTGGACAGCCCGGGGCCAACGTCCTGACTTTC. The rearrangement links TRBV27 to TRBJ2-6; D possibly corresponds to TRBD1 (6 bases). Trimming took 4 bases from V and 4 from J, leaving 11 bases between them. This CDR3 spans 15 amino acids. The germline V gene encodes CDR1 MNHEY and CDR2 SMNVEV (reference sequence).

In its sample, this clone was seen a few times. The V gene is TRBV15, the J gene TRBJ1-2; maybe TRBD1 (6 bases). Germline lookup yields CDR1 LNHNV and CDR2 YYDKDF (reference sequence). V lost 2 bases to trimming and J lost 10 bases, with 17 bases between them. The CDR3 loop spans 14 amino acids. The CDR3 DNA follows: TGTGCCACCAGCAGACTCCTGGACAGCTTGAACTACACCTTC. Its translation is CATSRLLDSLNYTF.

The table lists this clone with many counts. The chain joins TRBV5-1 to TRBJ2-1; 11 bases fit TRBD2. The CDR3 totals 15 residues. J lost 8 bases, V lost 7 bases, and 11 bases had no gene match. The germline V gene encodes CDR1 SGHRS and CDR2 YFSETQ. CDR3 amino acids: CASVGLAGGMDEQFF. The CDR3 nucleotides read TGCGCCAGCGTGGGTCTAGCGGGAGGAATGGATGAGCAGTTCTTC.

The CDR3 spells CASSPRGPSYEQYF. The CDR3 coding sequence is TGTGCCAGCAGCCCGCGGGGCCCCTCCTACGAGCAGTACTTC. The J gene is TRBJ2-7, the V gene TRBV4-2; D might be TRBD2 (6 bases). The CDR3 covers 14 residues. Germline values: CDR1 LGHNA, CDR2 YNFKEQ. The V end was cut by 4 bases, the J end by 0 bases, with 10 bases between.

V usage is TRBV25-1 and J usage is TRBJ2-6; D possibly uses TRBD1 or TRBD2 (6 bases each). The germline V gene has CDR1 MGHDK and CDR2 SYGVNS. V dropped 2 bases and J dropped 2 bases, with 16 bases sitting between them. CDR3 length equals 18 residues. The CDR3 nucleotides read TGTGCCAGCAGTGAAGAGCAGGGGATAGCGGCTGGGGCCAACGTCCTGACTTTC. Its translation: CASSEEQGIAAGANVLTF.

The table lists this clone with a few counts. The CDR3 bases are TGTGCCAGCAGCCCCCTTGGCCTAGCGGAGTACACCGGGGAGCTGTTTTTT. It is translated as CASSPLGLAEYTGELFF. V and J are TRBV7-2 and TRBJ2-2, with TRBD2 matching 7 bases. With V trimmed by 5 bases and J by 3 bases, 12 bases remained unmatched. The V gene's germline CDR1 is SGHTA and CDR2 FQGNSA. The CDR3 loop spans 17 amino acids.

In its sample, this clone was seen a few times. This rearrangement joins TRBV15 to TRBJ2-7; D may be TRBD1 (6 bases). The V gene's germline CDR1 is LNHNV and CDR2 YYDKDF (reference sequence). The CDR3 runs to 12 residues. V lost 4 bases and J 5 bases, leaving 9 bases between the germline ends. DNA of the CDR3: TGTGCCACCAGCAAACAGGGTGACGAGCAGTACTTC. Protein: CATSKQGDEQYF.

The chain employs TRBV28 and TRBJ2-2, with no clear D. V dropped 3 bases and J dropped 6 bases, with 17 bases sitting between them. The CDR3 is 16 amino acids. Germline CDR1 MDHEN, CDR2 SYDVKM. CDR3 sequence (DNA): TGTGCCAGCAGTTTTTTTGGCATTAGGAAGCCCGGGGAGCTGTTTTTT. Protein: CASSFFGIRKPGELFF.

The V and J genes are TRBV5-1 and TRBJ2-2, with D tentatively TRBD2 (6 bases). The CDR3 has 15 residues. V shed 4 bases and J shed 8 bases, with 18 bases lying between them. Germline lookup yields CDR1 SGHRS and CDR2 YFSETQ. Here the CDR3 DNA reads TGCGCCAGCAGCGACCGGGACTCTTCTCCAGGGGAGCTGTTTTTT. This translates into CASSDRDSSPGELFF.

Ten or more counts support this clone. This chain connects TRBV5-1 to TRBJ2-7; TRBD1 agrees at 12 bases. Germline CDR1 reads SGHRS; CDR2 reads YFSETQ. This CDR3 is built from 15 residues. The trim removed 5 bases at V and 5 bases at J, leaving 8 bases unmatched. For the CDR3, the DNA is TGCGCCAGCAGGGCCTCCGGGACAGGGGGCAACGAGCAGTACTTC. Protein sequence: CASRASGTGGNEQYF.

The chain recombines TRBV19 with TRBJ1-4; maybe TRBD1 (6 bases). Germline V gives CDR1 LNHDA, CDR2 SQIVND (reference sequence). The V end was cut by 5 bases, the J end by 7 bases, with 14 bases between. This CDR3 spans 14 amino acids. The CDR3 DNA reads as TGTGCCAGTAGTCCTCAGGGGAGAGGTGAAAAACTGTTTTTT. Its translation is CASSPQGRGEKLFF.

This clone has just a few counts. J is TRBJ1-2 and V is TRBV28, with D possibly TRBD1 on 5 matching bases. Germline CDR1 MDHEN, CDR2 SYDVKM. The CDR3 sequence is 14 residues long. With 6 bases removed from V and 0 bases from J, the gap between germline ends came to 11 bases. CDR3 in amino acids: CASRGTGANYGYTF. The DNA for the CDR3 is TGTGCCAGCAGGGGGACGGGAGCTAACTATGGCTACACCTTC.

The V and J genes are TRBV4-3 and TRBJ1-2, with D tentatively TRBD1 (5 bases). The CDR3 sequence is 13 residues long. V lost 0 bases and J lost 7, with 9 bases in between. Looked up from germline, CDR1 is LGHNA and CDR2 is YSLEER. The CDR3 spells CASSQDRGVGYTF. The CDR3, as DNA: TGCGCCAGCAGCCAAGATCGGGGGGTTGGCTACACCTTC.

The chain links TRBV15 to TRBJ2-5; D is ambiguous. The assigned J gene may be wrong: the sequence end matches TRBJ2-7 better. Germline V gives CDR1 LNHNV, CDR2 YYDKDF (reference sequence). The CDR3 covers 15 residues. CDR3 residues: CATSRDYQWVNEQYF. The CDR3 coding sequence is TGTGCCACCAGCAGAGATTACCAGTGGGTGAACGAGCAGTACTTC.

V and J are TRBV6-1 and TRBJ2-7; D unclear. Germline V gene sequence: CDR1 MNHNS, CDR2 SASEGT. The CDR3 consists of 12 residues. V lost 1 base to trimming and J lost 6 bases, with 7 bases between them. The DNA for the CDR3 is TGTGCCAGCAGTGAAGGAAGAGGCGAGCAGTACTTC. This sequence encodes CASSEGRGEQYF.

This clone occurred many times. The CDR3 loop reads CASSLGLAGALSYNEQFF. The CDR3 coding sequence is TGTGCCAGCAGCTTGGGACTAGCGGGCGCCCTCTCCTACAATGAGCAGTTCTTC. The chain couples TRBV7-9 to TRBJ2-1, with 12 bases fitting TRBD2. The germline V gene encodes CDR1 SEHNR and CDR2 FQNEAQ (reference sequence). J gave up 0 bases and V 3 bases, and 6 bases lay outside the gene matches. The CDR3 has 18 residues.

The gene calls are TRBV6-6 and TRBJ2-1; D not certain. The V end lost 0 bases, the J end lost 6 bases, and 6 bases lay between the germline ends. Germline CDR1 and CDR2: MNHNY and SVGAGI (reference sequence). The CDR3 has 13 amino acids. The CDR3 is CASSYSDPNEQFF. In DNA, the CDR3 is TGTGCCAGCAGTTACTCGGACCCCAATGAGCAGTTCTTC.

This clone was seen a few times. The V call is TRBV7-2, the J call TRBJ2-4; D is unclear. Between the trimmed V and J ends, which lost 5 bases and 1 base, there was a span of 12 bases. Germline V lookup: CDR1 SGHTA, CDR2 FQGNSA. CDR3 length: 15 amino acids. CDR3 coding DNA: TGTGCCAGCAGCCCAGGTTCTGGGGCCAAAAACATTCAGTACTTC. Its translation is CASSPGSGAKNIQYF. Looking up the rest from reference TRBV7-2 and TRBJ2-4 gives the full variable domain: GAGVSQSPSNKVTEKGKDVELRCDPISGHTALYWYRQSLGQGLEFLIYFQGNSAPDKSGLPSDRFSAERTGGSVSTLTIQRTQQEDSAVYLCASSPGSGAKNIQYFGAGTRLSVL.

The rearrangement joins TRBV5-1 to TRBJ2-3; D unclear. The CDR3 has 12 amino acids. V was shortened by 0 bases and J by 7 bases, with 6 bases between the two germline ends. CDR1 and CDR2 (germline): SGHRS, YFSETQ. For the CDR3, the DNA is TGCGCCAGCAGCTTGGATGTAAATACGCAGTATTTT. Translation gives CASSLDVNTQYF.